This T cell receptor (beta chain) was identified during a study of OX40 agonist ivuxolimab in advanced cancers. The wider study: Patients achieving partial responses numbered three: one hepatocellular carcinoma case and two cutaneous melanoma cases.

Whole-study results and caveats: The average count of expanded clones was higher among CD8+ T cells than among CD4+.

A single count supports this clone. Its antigen is undetermined. The protocol was immunoSEQ multiplex PCR, while the TCRdb copy is restricted to in-frame clones and leaves out a portion. The table includes 65,000 to 90,000 clones, about 91% detected once. Germline-derived CDR1 and CDR2 are GTSNPN and SVGIG (reference sequence). Deletions cut 2 bases from V and 13 bases from J, with 21 bases between. The CDR3 runs to 14 residues. The J gene is TRBJ1-5, the V gene TRBV30; TRBD1 is a possible D gene (5 bases). Sequencing was performed on CD4+ or CD8+ T cells sorted from blood, taken in a trial of the OX40 agonist ivuxolimab. The receptor was derived from an adult with an advanced solid tumor such as melanoma, head and neck, liver or kidney cancer. The CDR3 nucleotides are TGTGCCTGGAGTCGGGGGGTCTCTAATTTCGAACAGCATTTT. Its translation: CAWSRGVSNFEQHF. The variable domain in full, completed from reference TRBV30 and TRBJ1-5, reads SQTIHQWPATLVQPVGSPLSLECTVEGTSNPNLYWYRQAAGRGLQLLFYSVGIGQISSEVPQNLSASRPQDRQFILSSKKLLLSDSGFYLCAWSRGVSNFEQHFGDGTRLSIL.